At least ten counts were recorded for the clone carrying this T cell receptor beta chain. Its antigen is as yet unknown. The cDNA was produced through 5'RACE with 10-nucleotide random UMIs. TCRdb redid the calling of the 5' RACE reads with MiXCR, one entry per CDR3 protein. The sample has 25,000 or so distinct CDR3 sequences, roughly an eighth seen once. The sample originates from a study of neurological immune-mediated disorders. Whole-study findings and limits: Across subjects, no CDR3 amino acid sequence appeared in expanded clones of more than one subject, a finding that suggested private repertoires in all groups. The level of TCR clonal expansion was highest in patients with HTLV-1-associated myelopathy and lowest in multiple sclerosis, where it fell below the level seen in healthy controls.

The sequence derives from a man between 60 and 70 years old in good health. Input material: PBMCs.

The CDR3 sequence is CASSFEGDNEQFF. In DNA form, the CDR3 reads TGTGCCAGCAGCTTTGAGGGAGACAATGAGCAGTTCTTC. The chain is built from TRBV11-3 and TRBJ2-1; D might be TRBD2 (5 bases). Germline lookup yields CDR1 SGHNT and CDR2 YENEEA. Trimming removed 3 bases from V and 5 bases from J, with 8 bases in between. This CDR3 comprises 13 residues.